This paragraph covers one TCR beta chain sequence. The clone's antigen remains unknown. There are no base qualities to consult, and no much larger clone falls within one base. The sample is drawn from a study of T cell changes during pregnancy in multiple sclerosis (dated by TCRdb to between 2019 and 2020). The study in broad terms: In women with multiple sclerosis, the researchers looked at how the T cell repertoire shifted as pregnancy progressed.

V is trimmed back by 0 bases and J by 3 bases, and the junction contains 6 bases that no gene match accounts for. The germline V gene encodes CDR1 MGHRA and CDR2 YSYEKL. The CDR3 runs 17 residues from the cysteine to the phenylalanine. Only the CDR3 part of the read is kept: 51 bases, read in frame from the first base. Libraries were prepared through the immunoSEQ multiplex PCR assay. The immuneACCESS repertoire file appears here via TCRdb, limited to in-frame rearrangements. These files lack a portion of the clones; in checked studies, under half of the deficit traces to unresolved V genes, and the cause of the others is not known. This sample gives roughly 33,000 clones in total; around 93% of them show up just once. The biggest ten clones account for 2.8% of the sample.

The receptor's source is a female donor in good health, enrolled as a control in a pregnancy study. The chain is encoded by TRBV4-1 joined to TRBJ2-7; the central 12 bases match TRBD2. This sample comprised CD4+ T cells from peripheral blood mononuclear cells, obtained in the third trimester of pregnancy. Read as DNA, the sequence is TGCGCCAGCAGCCAAGACCCCGGGACTAGCGGGTTCTACGAGCAGTACTTC. Its product reads: CASSQDPGTSGFYEQYF.